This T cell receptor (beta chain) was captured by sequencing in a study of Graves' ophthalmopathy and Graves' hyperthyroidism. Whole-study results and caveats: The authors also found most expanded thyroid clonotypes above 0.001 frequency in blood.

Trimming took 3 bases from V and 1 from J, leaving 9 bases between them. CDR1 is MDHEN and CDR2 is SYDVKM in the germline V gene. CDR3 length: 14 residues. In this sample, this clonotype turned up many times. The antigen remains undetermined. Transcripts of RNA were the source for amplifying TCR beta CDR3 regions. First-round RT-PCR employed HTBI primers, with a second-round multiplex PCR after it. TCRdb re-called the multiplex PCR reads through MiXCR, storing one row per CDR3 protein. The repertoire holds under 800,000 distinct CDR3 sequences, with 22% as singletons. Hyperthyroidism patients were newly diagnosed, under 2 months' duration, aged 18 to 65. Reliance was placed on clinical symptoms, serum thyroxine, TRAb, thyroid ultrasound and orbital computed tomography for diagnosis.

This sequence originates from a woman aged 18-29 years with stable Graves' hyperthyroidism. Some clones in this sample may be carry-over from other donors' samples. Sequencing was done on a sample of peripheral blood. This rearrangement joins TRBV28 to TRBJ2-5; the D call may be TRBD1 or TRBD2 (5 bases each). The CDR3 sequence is CASSFSGTQETQYF. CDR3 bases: TGTGCCAGCAGTTTTTCCGGGACCCAAGAGACCCAGTACTTC.